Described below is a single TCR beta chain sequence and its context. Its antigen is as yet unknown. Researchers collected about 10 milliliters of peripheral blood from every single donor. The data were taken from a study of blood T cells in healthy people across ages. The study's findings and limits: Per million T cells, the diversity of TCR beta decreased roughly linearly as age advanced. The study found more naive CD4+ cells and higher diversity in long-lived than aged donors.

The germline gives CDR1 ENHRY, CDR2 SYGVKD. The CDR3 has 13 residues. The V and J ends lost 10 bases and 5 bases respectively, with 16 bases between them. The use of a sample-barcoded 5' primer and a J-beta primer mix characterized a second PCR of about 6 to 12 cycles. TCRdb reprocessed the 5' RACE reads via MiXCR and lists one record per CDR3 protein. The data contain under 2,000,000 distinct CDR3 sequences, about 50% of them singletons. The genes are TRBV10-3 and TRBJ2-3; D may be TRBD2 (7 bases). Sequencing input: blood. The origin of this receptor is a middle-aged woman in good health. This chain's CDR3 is CATTGGPRDTQYF. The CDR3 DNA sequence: TGTGCCACCACGGGGGGCCCGCGAGATACGCAGTATTTT.